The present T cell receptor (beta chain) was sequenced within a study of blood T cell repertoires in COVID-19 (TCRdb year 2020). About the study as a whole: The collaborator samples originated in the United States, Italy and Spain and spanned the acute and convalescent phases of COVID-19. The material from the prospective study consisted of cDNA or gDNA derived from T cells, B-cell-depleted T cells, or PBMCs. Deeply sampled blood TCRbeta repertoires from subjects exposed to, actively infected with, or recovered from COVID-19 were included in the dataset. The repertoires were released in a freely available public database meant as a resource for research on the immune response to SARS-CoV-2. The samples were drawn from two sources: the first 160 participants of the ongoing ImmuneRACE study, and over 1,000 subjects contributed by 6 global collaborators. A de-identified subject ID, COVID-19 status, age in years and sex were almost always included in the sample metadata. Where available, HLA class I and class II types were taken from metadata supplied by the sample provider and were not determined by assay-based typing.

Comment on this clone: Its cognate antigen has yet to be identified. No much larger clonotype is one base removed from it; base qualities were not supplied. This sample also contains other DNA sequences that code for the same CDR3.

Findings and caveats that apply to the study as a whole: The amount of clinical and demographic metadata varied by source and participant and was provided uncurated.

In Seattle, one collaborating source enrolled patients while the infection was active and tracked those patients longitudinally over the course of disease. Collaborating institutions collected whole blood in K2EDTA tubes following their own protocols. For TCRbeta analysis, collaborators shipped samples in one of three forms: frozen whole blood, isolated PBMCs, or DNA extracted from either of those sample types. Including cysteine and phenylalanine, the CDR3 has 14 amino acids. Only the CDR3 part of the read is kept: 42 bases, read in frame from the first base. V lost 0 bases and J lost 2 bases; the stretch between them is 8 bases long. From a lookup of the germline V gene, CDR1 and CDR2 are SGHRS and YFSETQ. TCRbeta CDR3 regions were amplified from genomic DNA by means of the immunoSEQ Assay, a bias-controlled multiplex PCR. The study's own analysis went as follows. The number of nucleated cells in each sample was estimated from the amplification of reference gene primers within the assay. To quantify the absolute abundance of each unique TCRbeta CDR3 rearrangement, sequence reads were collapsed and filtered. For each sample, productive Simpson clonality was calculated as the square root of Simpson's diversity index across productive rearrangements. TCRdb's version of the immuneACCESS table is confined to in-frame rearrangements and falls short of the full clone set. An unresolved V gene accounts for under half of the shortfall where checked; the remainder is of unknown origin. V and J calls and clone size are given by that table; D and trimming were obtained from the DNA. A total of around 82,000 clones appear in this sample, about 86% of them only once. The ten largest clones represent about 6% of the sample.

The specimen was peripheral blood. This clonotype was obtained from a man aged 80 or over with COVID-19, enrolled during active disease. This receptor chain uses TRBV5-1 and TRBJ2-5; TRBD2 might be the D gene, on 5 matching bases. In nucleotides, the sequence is TGCGCCAGCAGCTTGGGGACTTTGCAAGAGACCCAGTACTTC. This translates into CASSLGTLQETQYF.